This T cell receptor (beta chain) was captured by sequencing in a study of blood T cell repertoires in COVID-19. Study information: Both acute and convalescent COVID-19 samples were obtained from the United States, Italy and Spain. PBMCs, B-cell-depleted T cells, or T cells provided the cDNA or gDNA that made up the material.

In the original processing: Nucleated cell number was recorded as an estimate derived from reference gene primer amplification. The method was immunoSEQ multiplex PCR; TCRdb's version includes in-frame clones alone and lacks a portion of them. V, J and clone size are taken as reported in that table, and D and trimming were inferred from the DNA itself. In the table there are about 240,000 clones, 82% of which are singletons. Sequencing input: peripheral blood. The TCR was taken from a woman aged 18-35 years with acute or convalescent COVID-19.

DNA of the CDR3: TGTGCCAGTAGTACAACTAGCGGGAGTGTCGATGAGCAGTTCTTC. This translates into CASSTTSGSVDEQFF. The chain links TRBV19 to TRBJ2-1; 11 bases fit TRBD2. Trimming took 4 bases from V and 8 from J; bases not matched to a gene: 7. CDR3 size: 15 residues. Germline CDR1 and CDR2: LNHDA and SQIVND (reference sequence). Complete variable domain (other parts from reference TRBV19 and TRBJ2-1): DGGITQSPKYLFRKEGQNVTLSCEQNLNHDAMYWYRQDPGQGLRLIYYSQIVNDFQKGDIAEGYSVSREKKESFPLTVTSAQKNPTAFYLCASSTTSGSVDEQFFGPGTRLTVL.